By share, the clone carrying this T cell receptor (beta chain) counts as medium-sized. The memory fraction was CD4+CD45RO+CD25- cells. Adaptor-ligated barcode primers were used to amplify TRBV12-4/TRBJ1-2 clonotypes. TCRdb ran MiXCR on the multiplex PCR reads and lists one entry per CDR3 protein. Of about 920 distinct CDR3 sequences in the sample, 5% to 7.5% were seen once. This CDR3 comprises 12 residues. Trimming stripped 8 bases from V and 6 bases from J, with 13 bases between. The source of this sequence is a female donor with breast cancer. The chain recombines TRBV12-3 or TRBV12-4 with TRBJ1-2; the D gene is possibly TRBD1 (6 bases). Material for sequencing was memory CD4+ T cells sorted from blood. Documented subset: memory CD4+ T cells, CD4+CD45RO+CD25-. The CDR3 DNA sequence: TGTGCCAGCGGACGTAACAGGGATGGCTACACCTTC. Translation: CASGRNRDGYTF.